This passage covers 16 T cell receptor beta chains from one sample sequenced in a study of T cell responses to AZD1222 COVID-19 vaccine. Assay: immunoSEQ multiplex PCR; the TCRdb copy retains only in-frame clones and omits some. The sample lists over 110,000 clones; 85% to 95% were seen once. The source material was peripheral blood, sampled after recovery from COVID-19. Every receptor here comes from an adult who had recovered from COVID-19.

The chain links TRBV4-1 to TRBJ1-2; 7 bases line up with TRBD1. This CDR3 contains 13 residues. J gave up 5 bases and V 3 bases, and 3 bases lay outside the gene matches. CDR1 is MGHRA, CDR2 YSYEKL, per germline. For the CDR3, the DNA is TGCGCCAGCAGCCAGCAACAGGGGTATGGCTACACCTTC. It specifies CASSQQQGYGYTF.

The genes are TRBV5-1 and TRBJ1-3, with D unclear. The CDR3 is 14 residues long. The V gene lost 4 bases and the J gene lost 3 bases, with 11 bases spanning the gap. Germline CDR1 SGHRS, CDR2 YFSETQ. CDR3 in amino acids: CASSPGGGGNTIYF. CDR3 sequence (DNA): TGCGCCAGCAGCCCGGGCGGCGGTGGAAACACCATATATTTT.

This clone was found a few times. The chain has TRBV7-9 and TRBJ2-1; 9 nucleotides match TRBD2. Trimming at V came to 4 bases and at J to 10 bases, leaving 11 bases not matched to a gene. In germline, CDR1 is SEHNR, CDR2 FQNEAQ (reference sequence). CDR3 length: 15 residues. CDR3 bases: TGTGCCAGCAGCTCACTAGCGGGTGCCCTTCGGGAGCAGTTCTTC. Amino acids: CASSSLAGALREQFF.

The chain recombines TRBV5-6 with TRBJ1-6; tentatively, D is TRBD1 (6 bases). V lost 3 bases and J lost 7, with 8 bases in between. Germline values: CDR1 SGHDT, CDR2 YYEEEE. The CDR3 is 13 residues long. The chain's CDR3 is CASSWGQNSPLHF. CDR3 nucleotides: TGTGCCAGCAGCTGGGGGCAGAATTCACCCCTCCACTTT.

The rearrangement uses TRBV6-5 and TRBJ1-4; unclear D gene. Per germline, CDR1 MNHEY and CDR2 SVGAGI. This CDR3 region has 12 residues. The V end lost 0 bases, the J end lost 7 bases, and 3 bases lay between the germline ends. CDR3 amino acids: CASSYSREKLFF. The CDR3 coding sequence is TGTGCCAGCAGTTACTCACGTGAAAAACTGTTTTTT.

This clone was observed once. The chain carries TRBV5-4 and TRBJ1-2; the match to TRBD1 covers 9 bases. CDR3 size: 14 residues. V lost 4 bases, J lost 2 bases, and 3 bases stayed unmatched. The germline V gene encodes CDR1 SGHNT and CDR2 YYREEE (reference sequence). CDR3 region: CASSPQGANYGYTF. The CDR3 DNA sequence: TGTGCCAGCAGCCCACAGGGGGCAAACTATGGCTACACCTTC. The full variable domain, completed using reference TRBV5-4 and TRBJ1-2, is ETGVTQSPTHLIKTRGQQVTLRCSSQSGHNTVSWYQQALGQGPQFIFQYYREEENGRGNFPPRFSGLQFPNYSSELNVNALELDDSALYLCASSPQGANYGYTFGSGTRLTVV.

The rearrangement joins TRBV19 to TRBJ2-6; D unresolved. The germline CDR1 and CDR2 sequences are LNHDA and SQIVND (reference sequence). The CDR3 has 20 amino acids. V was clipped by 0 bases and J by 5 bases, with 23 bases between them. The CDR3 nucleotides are TGTGCCAGTAGTATAGATCCCTCATTAGCTCCCACCTCCTGGGCCAACGTCCTGACTTTC. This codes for CASSIDPSLAPTSWANVLTF.

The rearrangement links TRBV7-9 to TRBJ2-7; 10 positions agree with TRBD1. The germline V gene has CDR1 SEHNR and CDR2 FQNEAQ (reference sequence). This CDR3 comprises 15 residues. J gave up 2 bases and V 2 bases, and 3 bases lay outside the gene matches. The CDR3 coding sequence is TGTGCCAGCAGCTTATCTGGGACAGGGGCCTACGAGCAGTACTTC. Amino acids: CASSLSGTGAYEQYF.

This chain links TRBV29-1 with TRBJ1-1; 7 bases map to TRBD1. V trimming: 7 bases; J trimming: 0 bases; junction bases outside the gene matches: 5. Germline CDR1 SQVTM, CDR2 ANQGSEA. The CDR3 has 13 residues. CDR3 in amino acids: CSGTGQLNTEAFF. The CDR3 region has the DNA TGCAGCGGCACGGGACAGTTGAACACTGAAGCTTTCTTT.

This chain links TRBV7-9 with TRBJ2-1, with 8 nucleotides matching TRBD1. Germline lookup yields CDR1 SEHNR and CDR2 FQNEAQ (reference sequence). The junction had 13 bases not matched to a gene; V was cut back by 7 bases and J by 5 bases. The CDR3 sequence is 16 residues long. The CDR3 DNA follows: TGTGCCAGCACCATCGGCACCGGGACAGGCCACAATGAGCAGTTCTTC. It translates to CASTIGTGTGHNEQFF.

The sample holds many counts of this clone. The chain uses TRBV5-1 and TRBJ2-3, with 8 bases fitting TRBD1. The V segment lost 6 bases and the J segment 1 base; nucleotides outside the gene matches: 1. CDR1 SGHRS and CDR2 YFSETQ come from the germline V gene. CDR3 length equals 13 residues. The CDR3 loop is CASTTGGTDTQYF. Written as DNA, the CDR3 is TGCGCCAGCACGACAGGGGGCACAGATACGCAGTATTTT.

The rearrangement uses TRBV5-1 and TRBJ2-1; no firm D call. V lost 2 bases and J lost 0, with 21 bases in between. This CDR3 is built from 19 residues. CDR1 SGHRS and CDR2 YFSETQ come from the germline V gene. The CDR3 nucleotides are TGCGCCAGCAGCTTAAGCTCTATGGCGGCCCGGAGCTCCTACAATGAGCAGTTCTTC. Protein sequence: CASSLSSMAARSSYNEQFF.

The CDR3 sequence: CASSIVLEAAGETYEQYF. CDR3 DNA sequence: TGTGCCAGTAGTATAGTGTTGGAGGCAGCGGGAGAGACCTACGAGCAGTACTTC. V and J are TRBV19 and TRBJ2-7; 8 nucleotides agree with TRBD2. The CDR3 covers 18 residues. CDR1 is LNHDA and CDR2 is SQIVND in the germline V gene (reference sequence). V lost 1 base and J lost 2; bases outside the gene matches: 13. Using reference TRBV19 and TRBJ2-7 for the parts outside the CDR3, the full variable domain is DGGITQSPKYLFRKEGQNVTLSCEQNLNHDAMYWYRQDPGQGLRLIYYSQIVNDFQKGDIAEGYSVSREKKESFPLTVTSAQKNPTAFYLCASSIVLEAAGETYEQYFGPGTRLTVT.

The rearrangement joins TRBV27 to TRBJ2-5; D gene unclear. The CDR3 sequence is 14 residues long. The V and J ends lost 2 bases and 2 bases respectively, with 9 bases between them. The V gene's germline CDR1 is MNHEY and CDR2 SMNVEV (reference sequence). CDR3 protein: CASSLVEGQETQYF. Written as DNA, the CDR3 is TGTGCCAGCAGTTTAGTGGAAGGACAAGAGACCCAGTACTTC.

Written as DNA, the CDR3 is TGTGCCAGCAGCCGGGGACAAGAGACAGTCAATTCACCCCTCCACTTT. Encoded protein: CASSRGQETVNSPLHF. J is TRBJ1-6 and V is TRBV3-1 (or the pseudogene TRBV3-2); weak D call: TRBD1 (6 bases). The CDR3 has 16 residues. The germline V gene encodes CDR1 LGHDT and CDR2 YNNKEL (reference sequence). V lost 4 bases and J lost 7, with 17 bases in between.

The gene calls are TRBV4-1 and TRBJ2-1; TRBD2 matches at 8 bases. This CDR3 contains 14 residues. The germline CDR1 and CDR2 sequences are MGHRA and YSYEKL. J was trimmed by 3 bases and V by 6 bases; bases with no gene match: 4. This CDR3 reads CASSAGTSYNEQFF. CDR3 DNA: TGCGCCAGCAGTGCCGGGACTAGCTACAATGAGCAGTTCTTC.